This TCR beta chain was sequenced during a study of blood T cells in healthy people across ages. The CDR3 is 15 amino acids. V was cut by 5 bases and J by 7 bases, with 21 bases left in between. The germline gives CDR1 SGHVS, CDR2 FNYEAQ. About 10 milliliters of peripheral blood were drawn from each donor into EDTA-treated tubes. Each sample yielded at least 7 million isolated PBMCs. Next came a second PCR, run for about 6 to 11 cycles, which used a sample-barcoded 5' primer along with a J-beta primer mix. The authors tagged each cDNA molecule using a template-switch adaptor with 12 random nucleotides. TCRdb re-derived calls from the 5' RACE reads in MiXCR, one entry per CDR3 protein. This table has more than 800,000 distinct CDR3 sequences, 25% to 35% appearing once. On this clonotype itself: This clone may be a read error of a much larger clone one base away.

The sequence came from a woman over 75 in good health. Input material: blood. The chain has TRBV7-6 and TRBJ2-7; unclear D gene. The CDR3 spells CASSHFVASHNEQYF. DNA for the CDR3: TGTGCCAGCAGCCACTTTGTAGCTTCCCACAATGAGCAGTACTTC.